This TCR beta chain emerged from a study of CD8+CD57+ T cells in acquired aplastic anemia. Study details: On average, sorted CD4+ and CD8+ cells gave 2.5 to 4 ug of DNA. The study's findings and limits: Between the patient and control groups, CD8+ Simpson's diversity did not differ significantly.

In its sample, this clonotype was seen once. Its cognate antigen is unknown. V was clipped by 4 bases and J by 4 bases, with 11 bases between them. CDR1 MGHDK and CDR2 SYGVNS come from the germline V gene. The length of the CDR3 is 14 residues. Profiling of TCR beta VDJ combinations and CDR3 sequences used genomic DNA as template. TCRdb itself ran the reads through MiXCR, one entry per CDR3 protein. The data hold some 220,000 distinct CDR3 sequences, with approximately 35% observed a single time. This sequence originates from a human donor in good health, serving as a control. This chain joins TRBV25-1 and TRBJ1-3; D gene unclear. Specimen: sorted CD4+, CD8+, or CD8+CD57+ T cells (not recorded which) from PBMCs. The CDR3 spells CASSAGVNGNTIYF. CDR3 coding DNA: TGTGCCAGCAGTGCAGGAGTTAACGGAAACACCATATATTTT.